This entry lists 9 T cell receptor beta chains sequenced from one sample in a study of T cells after posttransplantation cyclophosphamide. The table came from immunoSEQ multiplex PCR; TCRdb's copy has only in-frame clones and leaves some out. Recorded here are tens of thousands of clones, none singletons. The sequenced material came from PBMCs. The origin of the receptors is a middle-aged man in good health, CMV-negative, and a related stem cell transplant donor.

This clone was detected many times. The J gene is TRBJ1-3, the V gene TRBV6-5; tentatively, D is TRBD1 (6 bases). Germline V CDR1 and CDR2: MNHEY, SVGAGI. CDR3 size: 15 residues. Trimming took off 6 bases at V and 3 bases at J, with 15 bases between the two ends. CDR3 in amino acids: CASRAAGADGNTIYF. The CDR3 region has the DNA TGTGCCAGCAGGGCTGCGGGGGCGGATGGAAACACCATATATTTT.

This clone was picked up many times. The chain combines TRBV7-3 with TRBJ2-6; TRBD1 matches at 8 bases. Germline-derived CDR1 and CDR2 are SGHTA and FQGTGA. There are 17 residues in the CDR3. The ends lost 2 bases at V and 1 base at J; junction bases unmatched: 4. The CDR3 DNA follows: TGTGCCAGCAGCTTAGGACAGGGATCGTCTGGGGCCAACGTCCTGACTTTC. Its translation is CASSLGQGSSGANVLTF.

This clone was found a few times. V is TRBV9 and J is TRBJ2-7, with TRBD1 matching 11 bases. CDR3 size: 16 residues. J gave up 3 bases and V 0 bases, and 5 bases lay outside the gene matches. Per germline, CDR1 SGDLS and CDR2 YYNGEE. The DNA for the CDR3 is TGTGCCAGCAGCGTAGGGAGGACAGGGGGCTTCTACGAGCAGTACTTC. Encoded protein: CASSVGRTGGFYEQYF.

This clone occurred many times. V gene TRBV5-1 combines with J gene TRBJ2-6; 7 positions match TRBD1. V trimming: 4 bases; J trimming: 0 bases; junction bases outside the gene matches: 10. This CDR3 comprises 18 residues. Germline V gene lookup returns CDR1 SGHRS and CDR2 YFSETQ. The CDR3 sequence: CASSPGQLLYSGANVLTF. The CDR3 DNA is TGCGCCAGCAGCCCGGGACAGCTCCTTTACTCTGGGGCCAACGTCCTGACTTTC.

This clone was counted many times. The gene calls are TRBV2 and TRBJ2-1, with 11 bases identical to TRBD2. CDR3 length equals 15 residues. Losses at the gene ends were 10 bases for V and 7 bases for J; bases not matched to a gene: 12. Germline CDR1 and CDR2: SNHLY and FYNNEI. The CDR3, as DNA: TGTGCCACCCGCCAGGCTAGCGGGGGGCGGAATGAGCAGTTCTTC. Its protein is CATRQASGGRNEQFF.

This clone was seen ten or more times. The CDR3 sequence is CASSLVGTSNNEQFF. The CDR3 nucleotides read TGTGCCAGCAGCTTAGTTGGGACTAGCAACAATGAGCAGTTCTTC. V usage is TRBV7-2 and J usage is TRBJ2-1; 9 bases agree with TRBD2. Germline values: CDR1 SGHTA, CDR2 FQGNSA. V trimming: 1 base; J trimming: 5 bases; junction bases outside the gene matches: 3. This CDR3 spans 15 amino acids.

This clone was seen ten or more times. J is TRBJ2-7 and V is TRBV11-2; D is possibly TRBD1 (7 bases). The germline V gene has CDR1 SGHAT and CDR2 FQNNGV. The CDR3 has 15 residues. V was trimmed by 5 bases and J by 3 bases, leaving 17 bases between them. The CDR3 DNA reads as TGTGCCAGCAGCGCTGGAGGGGGCCTAGGCTACGAGCAGTACTTC. Translated, it gives CASSAGGGLGYEQYF. Supplemented by reference TRBV11-2 and TRBJ2-7, the full variable domain reads EAGVAQSPRYKIIEKRQSVAFWCNPISGHATLYWYQQILGQGPKLLIQFQNNGVVDDSQLPKDRFSAERLKGVDSTLKIQPAKLEDSAVYLCASSAGGGLGYEQYFGPGTRLTVT.

This clone was seen repeatedly, ten times or more. The CDR3 nucleotides read TGTGCCAGCAGCTTGGTTCCGGCGAACACCGGGGAGCTGTTTTTT. Its protein product is CASSLVPANTGELFF. This rearrangement joins TRBV5-5 to TRBJ2-2; D gene unclear. This CDR3 is built from 15 residues. V lost 0 bases and J lost 0, with 6 bases in between. Germline assignment: CDR1 SGHKS and CDR2 YYEKEE (reference sequence).

This clone was found a few times. The chain has TRBV16 and TRBJ1-5, with D unclear. V was cut by 0 bases and J by 9 bases, with 15 bases left in between. The CDR3 consists of 15 residues. Looked up from germline, CDR1 is KGHSY and CDR2 is FQNENV. The CDR3 region is CASSQSGVEGRPQHF. Here the CDR3 DNA reads TGTGCCAGCAGCCAATCCGGAGTGGAGGGCCGGCCCCAGCATTTT.